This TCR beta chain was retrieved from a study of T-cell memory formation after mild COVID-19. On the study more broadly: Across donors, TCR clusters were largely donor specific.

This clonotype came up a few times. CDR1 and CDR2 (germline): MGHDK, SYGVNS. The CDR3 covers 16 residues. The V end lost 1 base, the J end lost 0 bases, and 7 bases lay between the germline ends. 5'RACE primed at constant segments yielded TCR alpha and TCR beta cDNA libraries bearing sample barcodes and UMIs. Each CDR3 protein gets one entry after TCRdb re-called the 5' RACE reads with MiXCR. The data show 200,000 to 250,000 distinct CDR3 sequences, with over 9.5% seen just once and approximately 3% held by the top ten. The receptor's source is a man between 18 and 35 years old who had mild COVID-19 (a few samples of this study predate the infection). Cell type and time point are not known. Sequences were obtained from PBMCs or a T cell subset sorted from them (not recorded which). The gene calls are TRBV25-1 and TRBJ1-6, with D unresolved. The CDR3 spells CASSELGSSYNSPLHF. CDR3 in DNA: TGTGCCAGCAGTGAATTGGGGAGCTCCTATAATTCACCCCTCCACTTT.